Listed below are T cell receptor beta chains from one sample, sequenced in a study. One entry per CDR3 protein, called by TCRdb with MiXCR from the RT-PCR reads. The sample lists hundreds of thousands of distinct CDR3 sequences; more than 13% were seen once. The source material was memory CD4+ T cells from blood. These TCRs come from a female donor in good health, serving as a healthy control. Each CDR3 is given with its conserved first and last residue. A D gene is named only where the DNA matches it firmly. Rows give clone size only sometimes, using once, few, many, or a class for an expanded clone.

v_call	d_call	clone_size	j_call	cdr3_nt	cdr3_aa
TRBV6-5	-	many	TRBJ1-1	TGTGCCAGCAGTTACCTGCCCGGGGGGTCTGGGAACACTGAAGCTTTCTTT	CASSYLPGGSGNTEAFF
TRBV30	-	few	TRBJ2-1	TGTGCCTGGCTGCTAAAAACCGGGACAGAGCAGTTCTTC	CAWLLKTGTEQFF
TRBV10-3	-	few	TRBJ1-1	TGTGCCATCAGTGTTACAGGGTCCGACACTGAAGCTTTCTTT	CAISVTGSDTEAFF
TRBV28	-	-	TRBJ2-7	TGTGCCAGCAGTTTATGGGGGCTCGAGCAGTACTTC	CASSLWGLEQYF
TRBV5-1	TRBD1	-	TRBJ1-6	TGCGCCAGCAGCACCGGACAGGATTCACCCCTCCACTTT	CASSTGQDSPLHF
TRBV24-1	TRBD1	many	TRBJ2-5	TGTGCCACCAGTGATTCCCGGGGGCGACAGGGGCGGGCGACCCAGTACTTC	CATSDSRGRQGRATQYF
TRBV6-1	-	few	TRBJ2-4	TGTGCCAGCAGTGAACAAGGCATTCAGTACTTC	CASSEQGIQYF
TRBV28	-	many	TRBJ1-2	TGTGCCAGCAGTCCTCCTAACTATGGCTACACCTTC	CASSPPNYGYTF
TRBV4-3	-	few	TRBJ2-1	TGCGCCAGCAGCCAAGTGGGGGTAGCTCGGCAGTTCTTC	CASSQVGVARQFF
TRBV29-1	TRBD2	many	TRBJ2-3	TGCAGCGTTTCTAGCGGGAGAACAGATACGCAGTATTTT	CSVSSGRTDTQYF
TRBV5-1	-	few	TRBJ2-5	TGCGCCAGCAGCTTGGATGGTAGCAAGCAAGAGACCCAGTACTTC	CASSLDGSKQETQYF
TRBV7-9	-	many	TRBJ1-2	TGTGCCAGCAGCTTAGCGAGCGGGGTCTCCCTCCATACCTTC	CASSLASGVSLHTF
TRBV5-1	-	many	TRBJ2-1	TGCGCCAGCAGCTTTAACTACAATGAGCAGTTCTTC	CASSFNYNEQFF
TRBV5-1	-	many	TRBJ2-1	TGCGCCAGCAGATCCGGGACCCTCAGCAATGAGCAGTTCTTC	CASRSGTLSNEQFF
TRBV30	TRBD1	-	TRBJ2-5	TGTGCCTGGGACCCCGGGACAGGGATCGAGACCCAGTACTTC	CAWDPGTGIETQYF
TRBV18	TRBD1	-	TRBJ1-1	TGTGCCAGCTCATCAGGGGGGGTTTCTAACACTGAAGCTTTCTTT	CASSSGGVSNTEAFF
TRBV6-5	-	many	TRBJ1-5	TGTGCCAGCAGCCCCGTGGGGAGCAATCAGCCCCAGCATTTT	CASSPVGSNQPQHF
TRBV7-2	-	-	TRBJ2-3	TGTGCCAGCAGCTTAGCAGGGAAAACAGATACGCAGTATTTT	CASSLAGKTDTQYF
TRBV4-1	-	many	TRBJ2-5	TGCGCCAGCAGCCAACTACCGGCCAGCCAAGAGACCCAGTACTTC	CASSQLPASQETQYF
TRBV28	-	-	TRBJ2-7	TGTGCCAGCAGCTCCGGAGTGTCTGAGCAGTACTTC	CASSSGVSEQYF
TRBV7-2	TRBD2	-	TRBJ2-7	TGTGCCAGCCGGGTCACTGCGGGGGGGTCCTACGAGCAGTACTTC	CASRVTAGGSYEQYF
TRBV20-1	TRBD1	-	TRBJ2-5	TGCAGTGCGAGGACAGGGGTAGGAGATACCCAGTACTTC	CSARTGVGDTQYF
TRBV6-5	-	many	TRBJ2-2	TGTGCCAGAAGGTGGTTGGTTGCCACCGGGGAGCTGTTTTTT	CARRWLVATGELFF
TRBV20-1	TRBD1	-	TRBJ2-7	TGCAGTGCTATAGCCCGGGACAGGGGATTGTACGAGCAGTACTTC	CSAIARDRGLYEQYF
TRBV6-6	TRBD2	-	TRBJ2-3	TGTGCCAGCAGGCCCGGACTAGCGGGAGGGTCAGATACGCAGTATTTT	CASRPGLAGGSDTQYF
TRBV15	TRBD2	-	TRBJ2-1	TGTGCCACCAGCAGAGAAGTAGCGGGAGCAGGGGAGCAGTTCTTC	CATSREVAGAGEQFF
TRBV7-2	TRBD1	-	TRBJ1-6	TGTGCCAGCAGCCAAAGGACAGGGGACAATTCACCCCTCCACTTT	CASSQRTGDNSPLHF
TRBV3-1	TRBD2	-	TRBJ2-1	TGTGCCAGCAGTCTAGCGGGAGTCGAGCAGTTCTTC	CASSLAGVEQFF
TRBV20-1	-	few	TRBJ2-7	TGCAGTGCTACCTCTCAGGAGCAGTACTTC	CSATSQEQYF
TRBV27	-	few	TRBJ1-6	TGTGCCAGCAGTTTTGCACAGAGTAATTCACCCCTCCACTTT	CASSFAQSNSPLHF
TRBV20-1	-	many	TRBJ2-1	TGCAGCCGGGACGCCTGGAACAATGAGCAGTTCTTC	CSRDAWNNEQFF
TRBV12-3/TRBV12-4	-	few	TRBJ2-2	TGTGCCAGCAGACCCTGGGGGGGGCATAACACCGGGGAGCTGTTTTTT	CASRPWGGHNTGELFF
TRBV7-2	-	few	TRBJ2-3	TGTGCCAGTCGGAGGGGGGACGTAGATACGCAGTATTTT	CASRRGDVDTQYF
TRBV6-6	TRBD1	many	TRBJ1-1	TGTGCCAGCAGTTCCCCTGGACAGGGGATTAGCACTGAAGCTTTCTTT	CASSSPGQGISTEAFF
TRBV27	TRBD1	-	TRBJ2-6	TGTGCCAGCAGTACCAGGACAGGGAGAAGCTCTGGGGCCAACGTCCTGACTTTC	CASSTRTGRSSGANVLTF
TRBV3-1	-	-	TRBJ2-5	TGTGCCAGCAGCCAGAGGGGGACCCAGTACTTC	CASSQRGTQYF
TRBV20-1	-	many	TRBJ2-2	TGCAGTGCGGCTAGCCACACCGGGGAGCTGTTTTTT	CSAASHTGELFF
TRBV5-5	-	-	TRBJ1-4	TGTGCCAGCAGCCGGCCCGGGCGTGAGGAAAAACTGTTTTTT	CASSRPGREEKLFF
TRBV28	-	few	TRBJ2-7	TGTGCCAGCAGTAGCTCGGCAACGGGCGAGCAGTACTTC	CASSSSATGEQYF
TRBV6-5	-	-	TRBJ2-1	TGTGCCAGCAGTTCCCGGGAGCGTCGCCTCCTTGAGCAGTTCTTC	CASSSRERRLLEQFF
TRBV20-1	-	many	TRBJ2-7	TGCAGTGCTAGGAAGTCTGAGCAGTACTTC	CSARKSEQYF
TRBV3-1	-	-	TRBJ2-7	TGTGCCAGCAGCCAAGACTACCACTACGAGCAGTACTTC	CASSQDYHYEQYF
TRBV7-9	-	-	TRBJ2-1	TGTGCCAGCAGCTTAGCCGCTGCCGCCGAGCAGTTCTTC	CASSLAAAAEQFF
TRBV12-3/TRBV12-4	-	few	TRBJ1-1	TGTGCCAGCAGTTTCGGAAGGGGATCGGCTGAAGCTTTCTTT	CASSFGRGSAEAFF
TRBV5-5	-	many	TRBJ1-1	TGTGCCAGCAGCTTGGAAGTAGGGGTTTACACTGAAGCTTTCTTT	CASSLEVGVYTEAFF
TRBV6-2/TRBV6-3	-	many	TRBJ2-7	TGTGCCAGCCATGGGTGGGGGACTCGCTCCTACGAGCAGTACTTC	CASHGWGTRSYEQYF
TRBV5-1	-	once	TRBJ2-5	TGCGCCAGCAGTCCCTTCGCGGAGAAAGAGACCCAGTACTTC	CASSPFAEKETQYF
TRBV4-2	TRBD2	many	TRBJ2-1	TGTGCCAGCAGCCAAGATGAACTAGCGGGGGGGAGCTCCTACAATGAGCAGTTCTTC	CASSQDELAGGSSYNEQFF
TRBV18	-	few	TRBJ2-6	TGTGCCAGCTCAACCTCGGGGACTGGGGCCAACGTCCTGACTTTC	CASSTSGTGANVLTF
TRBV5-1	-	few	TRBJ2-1	TGCGCCAGCGCGGAAGGGCACAATGAGCAGTTCTTC	CASAEGHNEQFF
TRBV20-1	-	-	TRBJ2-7	TGCAGTGCTACAGGGCAGGGCAAGAAGCTTTACGAGCAGTACTTC	CSATGQGKKLYEQYF